This record covers a single T cell receptor beta chain. This specimen belongs to a study of blood T cells in healthy people across ages. Whole-study context: Template switching recovered approximately one barcoded beta molecule for every two T cells.

Primers used in a second PCR of about 7 to 12 cycles were a sample-barcoded 5' primer and a J-beta primer mix. Each CDR3 protein gets one entry after TCRdb re-called the 5' RACE reads with MiXCR. The sample carries more than 1 million distinct CDR3 sequences, around 45% recorded once. CDR1 and CDR2 from the germline V gene are MDHEN and SYDVKM. This CDR3 spans 15 amino acids. The V and J ends lost 4 bases and 9 bases, in that order; junction bases with no gene match: 11. The sequencing input was blood. The TCR comes from an older woman in good health. The V gene is TRBV28, the J gene TRBJ2-1; 8 bases map to TRBD1. CDR3 protein: CASSSQQGVYLEQFF. The DNA of the CDR3 is TGTGCCAGCAGTTCCCAACAGGGGGTTTACCTTGAGCAGTTCTTC.